Described below is a single T cell receptor beta chain sequence and its context. The target antigen is unknown. This sample was included in a study of cytomegalovirus exposure and HLA in healthy donors. CDR1 and CDR2 (germline): SGDLS, YYNGEE. V was clipped by 6 bases and J by 2 bases, with 15 bases between them. The CDR3 covers 15 residues. Vbeta (60) and Jbeta (13) primers were used in the PCR. Clones were read by immunoSEQ multiplex PCR, and TCRdb kept only the in-frame ones, dropping some. The sample lists some 130,000 clones, more than 75% occurring once. Whole-study findings and limits: Most CMV-associated TCR beta chains were later found to appear HLA-restricted. Reportedly, HLA-A and HLA-B alleles of most subjects were accurately predicted from TCR beta.

Sequencing was performed on PBMCs. The chain couples TRBV9 to TRBJ2-1, with D possibly matching TRBD2 (6 bases). The sequence was obtained from a female donor in good health and CMV-seronegative. CDR3 sequence reads: CASTRGGGTYNEQFF. As DNA, the CDR3 is TGTGCCAGCACCCGTGGAGGCGGGACCTACAATGAGCAGTTCTTC.